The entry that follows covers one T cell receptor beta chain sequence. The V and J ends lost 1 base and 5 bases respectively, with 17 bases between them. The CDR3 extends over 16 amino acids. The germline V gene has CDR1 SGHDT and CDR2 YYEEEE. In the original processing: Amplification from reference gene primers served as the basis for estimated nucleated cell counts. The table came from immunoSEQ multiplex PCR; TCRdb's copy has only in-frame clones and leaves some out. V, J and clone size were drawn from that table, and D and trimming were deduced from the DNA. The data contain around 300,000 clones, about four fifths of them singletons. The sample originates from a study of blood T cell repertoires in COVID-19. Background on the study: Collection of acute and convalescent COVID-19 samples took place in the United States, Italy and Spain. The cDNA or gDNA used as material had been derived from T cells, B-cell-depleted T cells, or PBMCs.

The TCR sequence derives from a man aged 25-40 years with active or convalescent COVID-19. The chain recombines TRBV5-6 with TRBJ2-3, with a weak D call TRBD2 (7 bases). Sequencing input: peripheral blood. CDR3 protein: CASSLTSGATGDTQYF. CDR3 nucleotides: TGTGCCAGCAGCTTGACGAGCGGGGCGACAGGAGATACGCAGTATTTT. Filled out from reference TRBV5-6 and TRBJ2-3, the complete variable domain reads DAGVTQSPTHLIKTRGQQVTLRCSPKSGHDTVSWYQQALGQGPQFIFQYYEEEERQRGNFPDRFSGHQFPNYSSELNVNALLLGDSALYLCASSLTSGATGDTQYFGPGTRLTVL.